This is a list of T cell receptor beta chains from one sample in a study of control samples from healthy donors and cancer patients. Profiling relied on immunoSEQ multiplex PCR, and the TCRdb table lists in-frame clones only, not all of them. The sample includes roughly 120,000 clones, approximately 93% of them seen just once. Sequencing input: blood. The receptors were sampled from a woman aged 18 to 35 in good health. CDR3s include the opening cysteine and the closing phenylalanine or tryptophan. D genes are given only for firm matches. Not all rows give a size; the values are once, few, many and, for expanded clones, a class.

V,J,D,size,DNA,CDR3
TRBV16,TRBJ2-6,-,few,TGTGCCAGCAGCCAGTTCTCTGGGGCCAACGTCCTGACTTTC,CASSQFSGANVLTF
TRBV24-1,TRBJ2-1,-,-,TGTGCCACCAGTGGGGACGTATACAATGAGCAGTTCTTC,CATSGDVYNEQFF
TRBV2,TRBJ2-2,TRBD1,once,TGTGCCAGCTTAACCGGGACAGTAGACACCGGGGAGCTGTTTTTT,CASLTGTVDTGELFF
TRBV21-1,TRBJ2-3,-,-,TGTGCCAGCAGCAAGCCCATGGACAGGGAAAATGCAGATACGCAGTATTTT,CASSKPMDRENADTQYF
TRBV25-1,TRBJ2-5,TRBD1,-,TGTGCCAGCAGTGAGGGGACAGGGCAAGAGACCCAGTACTTC,CASSEGTGQETQYF
TRBV7-2,TRBJ2-7,-,-,TGTGCCAGCAGCCCATCAGGGACTGGACGCTACGAGCAGTACTTC,CASSPSGTGRYEQYF
TRBV19,TRBJ2-3,-,-,TGTGCCAGTAGTCCGGGACACCAAGGCACAGATACGCAGTATTTT,CASSPGHQGTDTQYF
TRBV10-3,TRBJ1-3,-,few,TGTGCCATCAGTGAGTGGGGCTCAAGGAGGGGGACCTCTGGAAACACCATATATTTT,CAISEWGSRRGTSGNTIYF
TRBV18,TRBJ2-1,-,-,TGTGCCAGCTCACCCCGACCACCCAATGAGCAGTTCTTC,CASSPRPPNEQFF
TRBV28,TRBJ2-3,-,-,TGTGCCAGCCGCGAGGGGGGTAGCACAGATACGCAGTATTTT,CASREGGSTDTQYF
TRBV11-2,TRBJ2-3,TRBD2,-,TGTGCCAGCAGCTTAGTGAGCTCCGCGGGAGCATGGTATACGCAGTATTTT,CASSLVSSAGAWYTQYF
TRBV4-2,TRBJ2-2,TRBD2,-,TGTGCCAGCAGCCACCCGACTAGCGGGAGGACATCGAACACCGGGGAGCTGTTTTTT,CASSHPTSGRTSNTGELFF
TRBV24-1,TRBJ2-3,-,-,TGTGCCACCAGTGCTAGTTACACGGGCACAGATACGCAGTATTTT,CATSASYTGTDTQYF
TRBV2,TRBJ1-5,TRBD1,-,TGTGCCAGCAGTTTCGCAGGGGGCGGTTTGAAAAATCAGCCCCAGCATTTT,CASSFAGGGLKNQPQHF
TRBV6-6,TRBJ2-3,-,once,TGTGCCAGTAGCGCGTCAGATACGCAGTATTTT,CASSASDTQYF
TRBV29-1,TRBJ1-2,-,-,TGCAGCGTTGTCCAGTTGGGTTTGTACACCTTC,CSVVQLGLYTF
TRBV24-1,TRBJ1-2,TRBD1,-,TGTGCCACCAGTGATCCGGGACAGGGGGCACGTAACTATGGCTACACCTTC,CATSDPGQGARNYGYTF
TRBV28,TRBJ2-5,-,-,TGTGCCAGCAGTTTAGGAGGGACCCAGTACTTC,CASSLGGTQYF
TRBV4-3,TRBJ2-7,TRBD2,-,TGCGCCAGCAGCCAAGTTGTCGGGACTAGCATATACGAGCAGTACTTC,CASSQVVGTSIYEQYF
TRBV5-1,TRBJ2-7,TRBD1,-,TGCGCCAGCAGCTTGTCCACACAGGGGGCTTACGAGCAGTACTTC,CASSLSTQGAYEQYF